This TCR beta chain was sequenced in a study of blood T cells in healthy people across ages. Study-level points and caveats: Naive T cell percentage showed a strong correlation with TCR beta diversity. Diversity of TCR beta per million T cells declined in a roughly linear way with age.

A second PCR, run for about 6 to 12 cycles, used a sample-barcoded 5' primer plus a J-beta primer mix. Via MiXCR, TCRdb re-called the 5' RACE reads, giving one row per CDR3 protein. The table includes roughly 1,700,000 distinct CDR3 sequences, 28% detected once. This clonotype has at least ten counts. Antigen specificity is unknown. The germline V gene has CDR1 SNHLY and CDR2 FYNNEI. CDR3 length: 14 amino acids. Trimming removed 9 bases from V and 3 bases from J, with 18 bases in between. The genes are TRBV2 and TRBJ2-7, with D possibly matching TRBD1 (6 bases). The clonotype originates from a woman in her thirties in good health. The sequenced sample was blood. Written as DNA, the CDR3 is TGTGCCAGAGGGTCTTTGGACAGAGGCTACGAGCAGTACTTC. Translation gives CARGSLDRGYEQYF.